This T cell receptor beta chain was profiled in a study of T cell responses to AZD1222 COVID-19 vaccine. Study-level results: Unmutated variant regions are reportedly the target of nearly half of TCRs that are spike-specific.

Clones were read by immunoSEQ multiplex PCR, and TCRdb kept only the in-frame ones, dropping some. The sample carries roughly 120,000 clones, about 91% recorded once. In regard to this clone: Antigen specificity is unknown.

V was pared by 1 base and J by 0 bases, with 10 bases between. Looked up from germline, CDR1 is SEHNR and CDR2 is FQNEAQ (reference sequence). The CDR3 is made up of 15 amino acids. The sequence was collected from an adult in good health. The chain recombines TRBV7-9 with TRBJ2-7; TRBD1 is a possible D gene (5 bases). Sequencing was performed on peripheral blood, taken on day 0 of AZD1222 vaccination. CDR3 sequence (DNA): TGTGCCAGCAGCTTAGTCACAGGTGGCTCCTACGAGCAGTACTTC. Its translation: CASSLVTGGSYEQYF.